These 22 T cell receptor beta chains share one sample of origin, sequenced in a study of shared clonotypes between healthy human individuals (dated by TCRdb to the early 2020s). For the CD8 naive samples, CD45RO-negative cells were positively selected for CCR7, yielding a CD45RA+CCR7+ population from which TemRA cells were excluded. Preparation of the library involved the immunoSEQ multiplex PCR assay. This is the immuneACCESS table as TCRdb keeps it, with only in-frame sequences that have V and J called. A part of the clones is gone; compared with another copy, unresolved V genes explain less than half, and the rest is unexplained. The sample table shows 1.5 million to 2.5 million clones, and roughly 95% are seen once. In total, the top ten clones hold around 1% of the sample. Source material: naive CD8+ T cells sorted from blood. In light of the paper, this sample's cell subset or site label describes: CD45RA+CCR7+. These receptors were obtained from a man younger than 30 in good health.

This chain links TRBV2 with TRBJ1-2; D might be TRBD1 (5 bases). Germline V lookup: CDR1 SNHLY, CDR2 FYNNEI. The CDR3 has 16 amino acids. With 2 bases removed from V and 4 bases from J, the gap between germline ends came to 17 bases. This CDR3 is CASSEPLGDPGYGYTF. CDR3 nucleotides: TGTGCCAGCAGTGAACCCCTCGGGGACCCTGGCTATGGCTACACCTTC. The complete variable domain, with remaining parts taken from reference TRBV2 and TRBJ1-2, reads EPEVTQTPSHQVTQMGQEVILRCVPISNHLYFYWYRQILGQKVEFLVSFYNNEISEKSEIFDDQFSVERPDGSNFTLKIRSTKLEDSAMYFCASSEPLGDPGYGYTFGSGTRLTVV.

To note about this clone: Other DNA sequences in this sample translate to the same CDR3. The chain has TRBV19 and TRBJ2-1, with a tentative D call TRBD1 (6 bases). The CDR3 runs to 14 residues. The germline V gene encodes CDR1 LNHDA and CDR2 SQIVND (reference sequence). Trimming left V 3 bases short and J 2 bases short, with 8 bases between. CDR3 in amino acids: CASSMGTTYNEQFF. The CDR3 DNA is TGTGCCAGTAGTATGGGGACAACCTACAATGAGCAGTTCTTC.

The gene calls are TRBV4-2 and TRBJ1-4; no clear D gene. Germline V gene sequence: CDR1 LGHNA, CDR2 YNFKEQ. The CDR3 contains 19 residues. Trimming took 4 bases from V and 3 from J, leaving 24 bases between them. The chain's CDR3 is CASSRRYPFEVEANEKLFF. The CDR3, as DNA: TGTGCCAGCAGCCGCCGGTATCCATTTGAGGTGGAGGCTAATGAAAAACTGTTTTTT.

The chain joins TRBV11-2 to TRBJ1-1, with TRBD1 matching over 8 bases. The V and J ends lost 3 bases and 0 bases, in that order; junction bases with no gene match: 9. The CDR3 extends over 17 amino acids. The germline V gene encodes CDR1 SGHAT and CDR2 FQNNGV. CDR3 DNA sequence: TGTGCCAGCAGCTTGGGGCAGGGGGCCTACTTGAACACTGAAGCTTTCTTT. Its protein product is CASSLGQGAYLNTEAFF.

The chain couples TRBV27 to TRBJ2-7; 9 bases map to TRBD2. V shed 3 bases, J shed 2 bases, and the junction held 5 bases outside the gene matches. Germline V CDR1 and CDR2: MNHEY, SMNVEV (reference sequence). The CDR3 is 15 amino acids. The CDR3 DNA follows: TGTGCCAGCAGTTTCGTAGCGGGGGCGACCTACGAGCAGTACTTC. Protein product: CASSFVAGATYEQYF.

V usage is TRBV30 and J usage is TRBJ1-1; D is possibly TRBD1 (5 bases). Germline V gene sequence: CDR1 GTSNPN, CDR2 SVGIG (reference sequence). Trimming left V 4 bases short and J 0 bases short, with 6 bases between. The CDR3 runs to 12 residues. This chain's CDR3 is CAWTRVNTEAFF. CDR3 bases: TGTGCCTGGACCAGGGTGAACACTGAAGCTTTCTTT.

The chain joins TRBV27 to TRBJ2-7, with D possibly TRBD1 on 6 matching bases. Germline CDR1 and CDR2: MNHEY and SMNVEV (reference sequence). V was trimmed by 5 bases and J by 2 bases, leaving 25 bases between them. This CDR3 is 18 amino acids long. The CDR3 is CASSPTGTQGPSPYEQYF. Here the CDR3 DNA reads TGTGCCAGCAGTCCTACGGGGACACAGGGACCGTCTCCCTACGAGCAGTACTTC.

A remark on this clone: Other DNA sequences in this specimen translate into the identical CDR3. This chain connects TRBV7-9 to TRBJ2-1; no definite D call. This CDR3 is 12 amino acids long. Trimming left V 2 bases short and J 5 bases short, with 4 bases between. Germline-derived CDR1 and CDR2 are SEHNR and FQNEAQ (reference sequence). Here the CDR3 DNA reads TGTGCCAGCAGCTTAACAAACAATGAGCAGTTCTTC. Its translation: CASSLTNNEQFF.

This clone has just a few counts. This sample also contains other DNA sequences that code for the same CDR3. The chain has TRBV30 and TRBJ1-1; D remains ambiguous. Between the trimmed V and J ends, which lost 4 bases and 0 bases, there was a span of 3 bases. Germline CDR1 reads GTSNPN; CDR2 reads SVGIG (reference sequence). The CDR3 length is 11 residues. The CDR3 coding sequence is TGTGCCTGGAAGATGAACACTGAAGCTTTCTTT. It translates to CAWKMNTEAFF.

This chain links TRBV7-8 with TRBJ2-7; 10 bases map to TRBD2. The CDR3 loop spans 17 amino acids. J was trimmed by 0 bases and V by 4 bases; bases with no gene match: 9. The germline CDR1 and CDR2 sequences are SGHVS and FQNEAQ. CDR3 region: CASSSGLGLASSYEQYF. The DNA of the CDR3 is TGTGCCAGCAGCTCCGGCTTGGGACTAGCGAGCTCCTACGAGCAGTACTTC. The full variable domain, in which reference TRBV7-8 and TRBJ2-7 provide the parts outside the CDR3, is GAGVSQSPRYKVAKRGQDVALRCDPISGHVSLFWYQQALGQGPEFLTYFQNEAQLDKSGLPSDRFFAERPEGSVSTLKIQRTQQEDSAVYLCASSSGLGLASSYEQYFGPGTRLTVT.

The chain is built from TRBV6-1 and TRBJ1-5; 7 positions match TRBD1. J lost 5 bases, V lost 3 bases, and 7 bases had no gene match. The germline gives CDR1 MNHNS, CDR2 SASEGT. The CDR3 length is 15 residues. Here the CDR3 DNA reads TGTGCCAGCAGTGACCAGGACAGGCTAGATCAGCCCCAGCATTTT. It is translated as CASSDQDRLDQPQHF.

The chain recombines TRBV9 with TRBJ1-6, with D unresolved. Trimming left V 0 bases short and J 7 bases short, with 11 bases between. This CDR3 comprises 15 residues. Per the germline V gene, CDR1 is SGDLS and CDR2 is YYNGEE. The CDR3 bases are TGTGCCAGCAGCGTAGGTTGGGCGGCAAATTCACCCCTCCACTTT. Its translation is CASSVGWAANSPLHF.

J is TRBJ2-1 and V is TRBV2, with TRBD2 identical over 9 bases. The CDR3 is made up of 14 amino acids. In germline, CDR1 is SNHLY, CDR2 FYNNEI. V shed 10 bases and J 4 bases; nucleotides not matched to a gene: 8. For the CDR3, the DNA is TGTGCCATCGGGAGTCTAGCGGGATACAATGAGCAGTTCTTC. Encoded protein: CAIGSLAGYNEQFF.

DNA for the CDR3: TGTGCCAGCACCAGCACTCACGGGGAGCTGTTTTTT. It is translated as CASTSTHGELFF. The chain has TRBV7-3 and TRBJ2-2; D is uncertain. This CDR3 has 12 residues. Germline CDR1 reads SGHTA; CDR2 reads FQGTGA. V lost 7 bases and J 7 bases, leaving 10 bases between the germline ends.

This clone was found once. The V and J genes are TRBV6-6 and TRBJ2-7, with D perhaps matching TRBD1 (5 bases). V lost 0 bases and J lost 4, with 10 bases in between. This CDR3 has 14 residues. Germline lookup yields CDR1 MNHNY and CDR2 SVGAGI (reference sequence). CDR3 nucleotides: TGTGCCAGCAGTTACTCAGGGGTCGATTACGAGCAGTACTTC. Translation gives CASSYSGVDYEQYF.

The V and J genes are TRBV14 and TRBJ2-7; weak D call: TRBD2 (5 bases). The CDR3 is made up of 15 amino acids. Germline V lookup: CDR1 SGHDN, CDR2 FVKESK. Trimming cost V 1 base and J 0 bases, with 10 bases left between them. CDR3 region: CASSQGRLASYEQYF. The CDR3 DNA reads as TGTGCCAGCAGCCAAGGGCGGCTAGCCTCCTACGAGCAGTACTTC.

The rearrangement joins TRBV6-5 to TRBJ2-1; maybe TRBD1 (6 bases). The CDR3 runs 11 residues. The germline CDR1 and CDR2 sequences are MNHEY and SVGAGI. Trimming took 5 bases from V and 14 from J, leaving 13 bases between them. CDR3 bases: TGTGCCAGCAGTGAAGGCGAGGGGGAGTTCTTC. This translates into CASSEGEGEFF.

This chain uses TRBV19 with TRBJ1-1; no firm D call. Germline lookup yields CDR1 LNHDA and CDR2 SQIVND (reference sequence). V lost 5 bases and J lost 6, with 10 bases in between. The CDR3 runs 12 residues. The CDR3 DNA follows: TGTGCCAGTAGTGACGGGTTCCCTGAAGCTTTCTTT. Its protein is CASSDGFPEAFF.

Turning to this clone: The junction does not match germline at one end; this may be a read error. The V gene is TRBV7-7, the J gene TRBJ2-5; the match to TRBD2 covers 13 bases. Germline lookup yields CDR1 SSHAT and CDR2 FNYEAQ (reference sequence). There are 15 residues in the CDR3. For the CDR3, the DNA is TGTGCTAGCAGTTCCGGGACTAGCGGGGTAGAAACCCAGTACTTC. It translates to CASSSGTSGVETQYF.

The V gene is TRBV19, the J gene TRBJ1-1; 10 bases fit TRBD1. The junction had 2 bases not matched to a gene; V was cut back by 5 bases and J by 5 bases. Germline V gene lookup returns CDR1 LNHDA and CDR2 SQIVND (reference sequence). The length of the CDR3 is 13 residues. CDR3 in DNA: TGTGCCAGTAGTGGGACAGGGGTTACTGAAGCTTTCTTT. Protein product: CASSGTGVTEAFF.

The chain couples TRBV7-9 to TRBJ2-5; 8 positions agree with TRBD1. Trimming removed 4 bases from V and 5 bases from J; junction bases left unmatched: 12. Germline V gene data show CDR1 as SEHNR and CDR2 as FQNEAQ (reference sequence). The CDR3 totals 16 residues. CDR3 in DNA: TGTGCCAGCAGCTCCGGACAGGGTTTCGATGTGGAGACCCAGTACTTC. Encoded protein: CASSSGQGFDVETQYF.

This chain uses TRBV6-1 with TRBJ2-7, with D uncertain. CDR1 MNHNS and CDR2 SASEGT come from the germline V gene. Trimming took 8 bases from V and 1 from J, leaving 12 bases between them. The CDR3 has 13 residues. The CDR3 DNA follows: TGTGCCAGCTGTTGGACCGGGTCCTACGAGCAGTACTTC. This gives the protein CASCWTGSYEQYF.